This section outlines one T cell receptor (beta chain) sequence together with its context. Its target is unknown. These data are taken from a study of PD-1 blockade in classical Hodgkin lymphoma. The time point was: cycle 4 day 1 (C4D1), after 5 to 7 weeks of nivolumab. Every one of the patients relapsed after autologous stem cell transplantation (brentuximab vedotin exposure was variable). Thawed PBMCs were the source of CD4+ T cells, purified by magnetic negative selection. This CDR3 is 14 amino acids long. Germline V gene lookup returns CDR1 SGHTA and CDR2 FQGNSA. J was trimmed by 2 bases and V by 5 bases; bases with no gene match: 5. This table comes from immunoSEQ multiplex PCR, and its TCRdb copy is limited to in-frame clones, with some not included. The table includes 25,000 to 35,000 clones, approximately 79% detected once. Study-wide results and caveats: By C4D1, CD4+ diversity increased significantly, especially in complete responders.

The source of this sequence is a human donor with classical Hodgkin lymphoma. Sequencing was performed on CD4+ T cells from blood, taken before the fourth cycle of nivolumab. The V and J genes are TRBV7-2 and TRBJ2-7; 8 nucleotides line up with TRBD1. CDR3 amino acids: CASSPRTGTYEQYF. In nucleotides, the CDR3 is TGTGCCAGCAGCCCCCGGACAGGGACCTACGAGCAGTACTTC.